This T cell receptor (beta chain) was obtained from a study of cytomegalovirus exposure and HLA in healthy donors. The PCR made use of 60 Vbeta and 13 Jbeta primers. TCRdb's table, derived via immunoSEQ multiplex PCR, lists solely in-frame clones and lacks some. The sample records around 110,000 clones, 66% being singletons. V lost 4 bases, J lost 0 bases, and 5 bases stayed unmatched. The length of the CDR3 is 15 residues. Germline V gene lookup returns CDR1 SNHLY and CDR2 FYNNEI. This chain joins TRBV2 and TRBJ2-7, with 8 bases that match TRBD2. The sequence came from a man between 18 and 35 years old in good health and CMV-seronegative. The sample taken for sequencing was PBMCs. For the CDR3, the DNA is TGTGCCAGCAGTGTTAGCGGGACCACCTCCTACGAGCAGTACTTC. Translating it yields CASSVSGTTSYEQYF.